The subject of this entry is one T cell receptor (beta chain). Antigen unknown. A multiplex PCR was run with 60 Vbeta primers and 13 Jbeta primers. Sequenced by immunoSEQ multiplex PCR; TCRdb stores in-frame clones only, minus some. The repertoire holds 95,000 or so clones, with over 70% as singletons. The CDR3 covers 15 residues. Germline CDR1 is SEHNR and CDR2 is FQNEAQ (reference sequence). J was trimmed by 4 bases and V by 7 bases; bases with no gene match: 9. The data originate from a study of cytomegalovirus exposure and HLA in healthy donors. General study results and limits: It was in a later analysis that TCR association rates were seen to vary by HLA locus, highest for DRB1 and lowest for HLA-C.

The rearrangement uses TRBV7-9 and TRBJ2-3, with TRBD1 identical over 9 bases. The sequencing sample was made of PBMCs. The clonotype comes from a woman between 35 and 50 years old in good health and CMV-seronegative. CDR3 nucleotide sequence: TGTGCCAGCAACTCCGGGACAGGGTCCCCAGATACGCAGTATTTT. Residues: CASNSGTGSPDTQYF.